This TCR beta chain originates from a study of early T cells in non-severe SARS-CoV-2 infection. About the research overall: The sequenced material was bulk RNA from unsorted whole blood, and its chains were unpaired. Study-level results: VDJdb matching favored anti-spike CD8 responses, missing private and CD4 specificities.

Comment on this clonotype: What it recognizes is unknown.

TCRdb ran MiXCR on the 5' RACE reads and lists one entry per CDR3 protein. The table shows around 46,000 distinct CDR3 sequences, with around a tenth occurring only once. Germline-derived CDR1 and CDR2 are SGDLS and YYNGEE. V lost 0 bases and J 1 base, leaving 5 bases between the germline ends. This CDR3 comprises 15 residues. The material sequenced was whole blood. The source of this sequence is an adult who was a healthcare worker with PCR-confirmed SARS-CoV-2 infection or an uninfected control (not recorded which). The chain has TRBV9 and TRBJ1-6; D unresolved. CDR3 DNA: TGTGCCAGCAGCGTAGCCGGTTCCTATAATTCACCCCTCCACTTT. Protein sequence: CASSVAGSYNSPLHF.